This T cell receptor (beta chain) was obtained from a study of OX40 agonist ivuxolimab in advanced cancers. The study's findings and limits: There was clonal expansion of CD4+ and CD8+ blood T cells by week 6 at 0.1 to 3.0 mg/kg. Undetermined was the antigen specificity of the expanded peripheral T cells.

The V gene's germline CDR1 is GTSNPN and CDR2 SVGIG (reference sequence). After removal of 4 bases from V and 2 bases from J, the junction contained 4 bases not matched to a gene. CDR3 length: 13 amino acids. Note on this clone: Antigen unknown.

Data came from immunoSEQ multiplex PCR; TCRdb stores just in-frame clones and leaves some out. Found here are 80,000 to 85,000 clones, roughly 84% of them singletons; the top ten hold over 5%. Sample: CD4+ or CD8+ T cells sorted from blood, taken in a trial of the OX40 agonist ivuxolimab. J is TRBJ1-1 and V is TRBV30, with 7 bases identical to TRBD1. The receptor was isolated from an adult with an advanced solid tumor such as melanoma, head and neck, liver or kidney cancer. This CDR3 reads CAWTGQLNTEAFF. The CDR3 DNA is TGTGCCTGGACGGGACAGTTAAACACTGAAGCTTTCTTT.